The T cell receptor beta chain under discussion was sequenced for a study of Graves' ophthalmopathy and Graves' hyperthyroidism. Ten or more counts support this clonotype. CDR1 MNHNS and CDR2 SASEGT come from the germline V gene. V lost 4 bases and J lost 4, with 16 bases in between. The CDR3 is 15 residues long. RNA transcripts were the template, and TCR beta CDR3 regions were amplified from them. HTBI primers were used in a first-round RT-PCR, which preceded a second-round multiplex PCR. Each CDR3 protein is one row after TCRdb ran MiXCR on the multiplex PCR reads. The repertoire holds about 370,000 distinct CDR3 sequences, with approximately 18% as singletons.

Sample: peripheral blood. The J gene is TRBJ1-2, the V gene TRBV6-1; D might be TRBD1 (5 bases). This sequence originates from an adult woman with stable Graves' hyperthyroidism. CDR3 region: CASSGIRGGTYGYTF. Here the CDR3 DNA reads TGTGCCAGCAGTGGGATACGGGGGGGAACCTATGGCTACACCTTC.